This T cell receptor beta chain was documented in a study of cytomegalovirus exposure and HLA in healthy donors. V lost 6 bases and J 0 bases, leaving 12 bases between the germline ends. Looked up from germline, CDR1 is MDHEN and CDR2 is SYDVKM. The CDR3 has 14 residues. PCR used 60 Vbeta primers and 13 Jbeta primers. TCRdb's copy holds only in-frame clones and misses some; the assay was immunoSEQ multiplex PCR. The table has about 180,000 clones, around 70% seen once. The chain couples TRBV28 to TRBJ2-7; D might be TRBD1 (6 bases). The sequence derives from a male donor in good health and CMV-seronegative. The sample consisted of PBMCs. In DNA form, the CDR3 reads TGTGCCAGCAGCCGACGAGGGGGCTCCTACGAGCAGTACTTC. Its protein is CASSRRGGSYEQYF.